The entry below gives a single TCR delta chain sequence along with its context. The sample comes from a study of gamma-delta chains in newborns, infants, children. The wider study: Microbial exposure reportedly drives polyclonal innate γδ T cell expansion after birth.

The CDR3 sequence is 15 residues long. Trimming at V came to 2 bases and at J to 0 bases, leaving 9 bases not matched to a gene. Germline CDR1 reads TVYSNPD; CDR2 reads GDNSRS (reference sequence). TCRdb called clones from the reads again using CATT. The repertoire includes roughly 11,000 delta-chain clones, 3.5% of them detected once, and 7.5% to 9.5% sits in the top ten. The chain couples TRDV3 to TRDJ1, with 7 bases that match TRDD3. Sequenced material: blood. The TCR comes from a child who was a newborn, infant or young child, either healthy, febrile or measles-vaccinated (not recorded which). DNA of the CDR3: TGTGCCTTTGGGGGATTCGGAAGGTACACCGATAAACTCATCTTT. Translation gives CAFGGFGRYTDKLIF. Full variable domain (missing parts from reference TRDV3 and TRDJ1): CDKVTQSSPDQTVASGSEVVLLCTYDTVYSNPDLFWYRIRPDYSFQFVFYGDNSRSEGADFTQGRFSVKHILTQKAFHLVISPVRTEDSATYYCAFGGFGRYTDKLIFGKGTRVTVEP.